This is a list of T cell receptor beta chains from one sample in a study of vaccination and CD4 T cells after COVID-19. TCRdb called the PCR reads again in MiXCR, with one record for every CDR3 protein. The profile shows 9,900 or so distinct CDR3 sequences, about two thirds of them singletons. These receptors' antigens are unknown. Sequencing input: CD4+ T cells from blood, cultured in vitro. The receptors come from a human donor who had recovered from COVID-19. CDR3s include the opening cysteine and the closing phenylalanine or tryptophan. D genes are given only for firm matches. The size field is filled for only some rows; it gives once, few, many or a size class.

TRBJ2-7	TRBD2	-	TRBV28	CASSLAAGGTYEQYF	TGTGCCAGCAGTTTGGCAGCGGGGGGGACCTACGAGCAGTACTTC
TRBJ1-1	-	-	TRBV27	CASSLNRANTEAFF	TGTGCCAGCAGTTTAAACAGGGCTAACACTGAAGCTTTCTTT
TRBJ1-2	-	once	TRBV20-1	CSATPGFFYGYTF	TGCAGTGCTACCCCAGGGTTCTTCTATGGCTACACCTTC
TRBJ2-2	TRBD1	-	TRBV7-2	CASSLTGWGGELFF	TGTGCCAGCAGCCTGACAGGGTGGGGCGGGGAGCTGTTTTTT
TRBJ1-6	TRBD1	-	TRBV28	CASRPGTGTRRNSPLHF	TGTGCCAGCAGACCCGGGACAGGGACTCGTAGGAATTCACCCCTCCACTTT
TRBJ1-6	-	-	TRBV7-2	CASIPYEGSPLHF	TGTGCCAGCATCCCGTATGAGGGTTCACCCCTCCACTTT
TRBJ2-7	TRBD1	-	TRBV10-3	CAISDGQGSSDEQYF	TGTGCCATCAGTGACGGACAGGGATCCTCGGACGAGCAGTACTTC
TRBJ2-1	-	-	TRBV27	CASTPVGWEYNEQFF	TGTGCCAGCACTCCCGTGGGGTGGGAATACAATGAGCAGTTCTTC
TRBJ2-7	TRBD1	once	TRBV2	CASREVTGGYEQYF	TGTGCCAGCAGGGAGGTGACAGGGGGTTACGAGCAGTACTTC
TRBJ1-5	-	-	TRBV19	CASSTTGILQPQHF	TGTGCCAGTAGTACCACAGGGATATTGCAGCCCCAGCATTTT
TRBJ2-7	-	-	TRBV19	CASKGTGGARSPYEQYF	TGTGCCAGTAAAGGGACGGGGGGCGCGAGGAGTCCCTACGAGCAGTACTTC
TRBJ1-5	TRBD1	-	TRBV7-2	CASSLATGQPQHF	TGTGCCAGCAGCTTAGCGACAGGGCAGCCCCAGCATTTT
TRBJ1-1	TRBD1	once	TRBV20-1	CSAGGDRVSNTEAFF	TGCAGTGCTGGGGGGGACAGGGTTAGTAACACTGAAGCTTTCTTT
TRBJ1-2	-	-	TRBV29-1	CSVGLGGNNYGYTF	TGCAGCGTTGGGTTGGGGGGCAATAACTATGGCTACACCTTC
TRBJ2-2	-	few	TRBV15	CATSREGQANTGELFF	TGTGCCACCAGCAGAGAGGGGCAGGCTAACACCGGGGAGCTGTTTTTT
TRBJ1-6	-	few	TRBV15	CATSRYQREAPLHF	TGTGCCACCAGCAGATATCAACGGGAGGCACCCCTCCACTTT
TRBJ1-1	-	-	TRBV29-1	CSVDGLNTEAFF	TGCAGCGTTGACGGATTGAACACTGAAGCTTTCTTT
TRBJ2-7	TRBD1	once	TRBV7-2	CASSLQGTGGNEQYF	TGTGCCAGCAGCCTTCAAGGGACAGGGGGCAACGAGCAGTACTTC
TRBJ1-5	-	few	TRBV7-9	CASSLTSVDQPQHF	TGTGCCAGCAGCTTAACCAGCGTTGATCAGCCCCAGCATTTT
TRBJ2-7	TRBD2	-	TRBV5-1	CASSKSREGPYEQYF	TGCGCCAGCAGCAAATCGCGGGAGGGCCCCTACGAGCAGTACTTC
TRBJ2-7	-	few	TRBV7-2	CASSARDISYEQYF	TGTGCCAGCAGCGCGCGGGACATTTCCTACGAGCAGTACTTC
TRBJ2-7	-	-	TRBV29-1	CSVQGNGEQYF	TGCAGCGTTCAAGGAAACGGCGAGCAGTACTTC
TRBJ2-5	-	-	TRBV4-1	CASSQVPSGETQYF	TGCGCCAGCAGCCAAGTCCCCTCGGGGGAGACCCAGTACTTC
TRBJ1-2	-	few	TRBV19	CASREQNYGYTF	TGTGCCAGTAGAGAACAGAACTATGGCTACACCTTC
TRBJ1-1	TRBD1	-	TRBV19	CASSPHRGTEAFF	TGTGCCAGTAGTCCTCACAGGGGTACTGAAGCTTTCTTT
TRBJ1-2	TRBD1	-	TRBV28	CASNTDRSNYGYTF	TGTGCCAGCAACACGGACAGGTCTAACTATGGCTACACCTTC
TRBJ2-1	TRBD2	-	TRBV6-2/TRBV6-3	CASSSSEAGVYNEQFF	TGTGCCAGCAGTTCCTCTGAAGCGGGGGTCTACAATGAGCAGTTCTTC
TRBJ2-5	TRBD2	-	TRBV4-3	CASSQGLAGQETQYF	TGCGCCAGCAGCCAAGGCTTAGCGGGCCAAGAGACCCAGTACTTC
TRBJ2-5	TRBD2	-	TRBV24-1	CATSDAGTGGETQYF	TGTGCCACCAGTGATGCGGGGACGGGGGGAGAGACCCAGTACTTC
TRBJ2-7	-	-	TRBV6-1	CASSGGLTTSSYEQYF	TGTGCCAGCAGCGGCGGACTGACGACCTCTTCCTACGAGCAGTACTTC
TRBJ1-6	-	-	TRBV20-1	CSASLVQGLSYNSPLHF	TGCAGTGCTAGTCTTGTCCAGGGGCTCTCCTATAATTCACCCCTCCACTTT
TRBJ1-3	-	-	TRBV7-2	CASSLRPEGGAGGNTIYF	TGTGCCAGCAGCCTGAGGCCGGAAGGAGGGGCTGGTGGAAACACCATATATTTT
TRBJ1-2	-	-	TRBV7-9	CASSLAQSANYGYTF	TGTGCCAGCAGCTTAGCGCAATCCGCTAACTATGGCTACACCTTC
TRBJ1-5	-	-	TRBV6-1	CASSEKGYQPQHF	TGCGCCAGCAGTGAGAAGGGATATCAGCCCCAGCATTTT
TRBJ1-2	-	-	TRBV6-2/TRBV6-3	CTSSYPALGNYGYTF	TGTACCAGCAGTTACCCGGCCTTGGGAAACTATGGCTACACCTTC
TRBJ2-1	-	-	TRBV6-4	CASSVDGPREQFF	TGTGCCAGCAGCGTGGACGGCCCCCGGGAGCAGTTCTTC
TRBJ1-1	TRBD1	-	TRBV29-1	CSVIVRNRGNTEAFF	TGCAGCGTTATCGTGCGGAACAGGGGGAACACTGAAGCTTTCTTT
TRBJ1-5	-	-	TRBV5-1	CASSLAGRNQPQHF	TGCGCCAGCAGCTTGGCCGGGAGAAATCAGCCCCAGCATTTT
TRBJ2-1	-	-	TRBV6-1	CASSDPNKGRNEQFF	TGTGCCAGCAGTGACCCGAACAAGGGCCGGAATGAGCAGTTCTTC
TRBJ1-2	TRBD1	-	TRBV6-1	CATRRTGESNYGYTF	TGTGCCACCAGGCGGACAGGGGAATCTAACTATGGCTACACCTTC
TRBJ1-5	-	-	TRBV2	CASRAPSGGNQPQHF	TGTGCCAGCAGAGCCCCCTCAGGGGGCAATCAGCCCCAGCATTTT
TRBJ1-2	-	once	TRBV7-9	CASSFSVDNYGYTF	TGTGCCAGCAGCTTTTCCGTCGATAACTATGGCTACACCTTC
TRBJ1-2	-	medium-sized	TRBV20-1	CSARNHRTGSVYGYTF	TGCAGTGCTCGAAACCACCGAACCGGGTCGGTCTATGGCTACACCTTC
TRBJ1-5	-	-	TRBV19	CASSMGGERQPQHF	TGTGCCAGTAGTATGGGAGGGGAGCGTCAGCCCCAGCATTTT
TRBJ1-1	TRBD1	few	TRBV2	CASSETGGWRNTEAFF	TGTGCCAGCAGTGAAACAGGGGGCTGGAGGAACACTGAAGCTTTCTTT
TRBJ1-2	TRBD1	-	TRBV6-2/TRBV6-3	CASRRTGGVGYTF	TGTGCCAGCAGACGAACAGGGGGAGTTGGCTACACCTTC
TRBJ2-4	-	-	TRBV28	CASSFPQRAKNIQYF	TGTGCCAGCAGTTTCCCCCAGCGGGCCAAAAACATTCAGTACTTC
TRBJ1-2	-	-	TRBV20-1	CSAKGGAGGYTF	TGCAGTGCCAAGGGGGGGGCCGGTGGCTACACCTTC
TRBJ2-7	TRBD2	-	TRBV2	CASRKTSGYEQYF	TGTGCCAGCAGAAAGACTAGCGGCTACGAGCAGTACTTC
TRBJ2-7	-	-	TRBV6-4	CASSDLLDTSRNPYEQYF	TGTGCCAGCAGTGACCTCTTAGATACGTCGCGGAACCCCTACGAGCAGTACTTC
TRBJ2-2	-	-	TRBV29-1	CSASLRADTGELFF	TGCAGCGCAAGCCTAAGGGCGGACACCGGGGAGCTGTTTTTT